The entry below gives a single T cell receptor (beta chain) sequence along with its context. The entry originates in a study of blood T cell repertoires in COVID-19. Background on the study: PBMCs, B-cell-depleted T cells, or T cells provided the cDNA or gDNA that made up the material.

Per the study methods: For nucleated cells, counts were estimated from reference gene primer amplification. The table came from immunoSEQ multiplex PCR; TCRdb's copy has only in-frame clones and leaves some out. The V and J calls and clone size come from that table; D and trimming were worked out from the DNA. The sample holds 150,000 to 190,000 clones, around 85% seen once. Losses at the gene ends were 11 bases for V and 2 bases for J; bases not matched to a gene: 3. CDR3 length: 12 residues. This clonotype was obtained from a woman between 65 and 79 years old with acute or convalescent COVID-19. V usage is TRBV12-3 or TRBV12-4 and J usage is TRBJ1-5; 7 nucleotides line up with TRBD1. Specimen: peripheral blood. CDR3 sequence (DNA): TGTGCCCTCGGACAGGGCAATCAGCCCCAGCATTTT. It yields the protein CALGQGNQPQHF.